The source of this T cell receptor beta chain is a study of blood T cells in healthy people across ages. About the research overall: Using template switching, researchers captured about one barcoded beta molecule for each two T cells.

Total RNA, at least 6 micrograms per sample, came from PBMCs. This clonotype appeared a few times. The use of a sample-barcoded 5' primer and a J-beta primer mix characterized a second PCR of roughly 6 to 11 cycles. TCRdb passed the 5' RACE reads through MiXCR, listing each CDR3 protein once. The top ten hold less than 0.75% of the sample, which has around 1,000,000 distinct CDR3 sequences, approximately 25% seen once. These data also formed part of another study, on T cells of mothers and their children. From that paper: Over five children, together with their three healthy Caucasian mothers, made up the donors. The search for persistent microchimeric T cell clones detected none.

The specimen sequenced was blood. This TCR was recovered from a girl aged 2 to 10 in good health.

CDR3 DNA sequence: TGTGCCAGCAGCTACCAGCTGGGGGGCCTTCGTGAGACCCAGTACTTC. It codes for CASSYQLGGLRETQYF. The V gene is TRBV11-3, the J gene TRBJ2-5; the D gene could be TRBD1 or TRBD2 (6 bases each). Germline values: CDR1 SGHNT, CDR2 YENEEA. Trimming took 4 bases from V and 5 from J, leaving 20 bases between them. The CDR3 covers 16 residues.